These T cell receptor beta chains were read from a single sample in a study of T cell responses to AZD1222 COVID-19 vaccine. TCRdb's copy holds only in-frame clones and misses some; the assay was immunoSEQ multiplex PCR. The top ten hold 5.6% of the sample, which has tens of thousands of clones, 86% seen once. The sequences come from peripheral blood, collected 28 days after the second AZD1222 dose. The receptors stem from an adult who received the AZD1222 COVID-19 vaccine. The conserved cysteine and the conserved F or W are not part of the CDR3 here. D genes are given only for firm matches. Where a row states a size, it is once, few, many or the class of an expanded clone; other rows omit it.

clone_size	v_call	j_call	d_call	cdr3_aa
NA	TRBV28	TRBJ2-7	NA	ASSSGTYPSEQY
NA	TRBV7-9	TRBJ2-7	TRBD2	ASSSSGGLNYEQY
NA	TRBV7-9	TRBJ1-3	NA	ASSPGTSGNTIY
NA	TRBV5-4	TRBJ2-1	TRBD1	ASSTGQGPYNEQF
NA	TRBV4-2	TRBJ2-6	NA	ASSQGAAPSGANVLT
NA	TRBV6-4	TRBJ1-2	TRBD1	ASSIKGQGLV
NA	TRBV30	TRBJ1-2	NA	AWTERANYGYT
NA	TRBV4-1	TRBJ2-3	NA	ASSKDRSDGTDTQY
NA	TRBV7-2	TRBJ2-7	TRBD2	ASSSLAGGRYEQY
NA	TRBV19	TRBJ1-4	TRBD1	ASRDRGQFEKLF
NA	TRBV3-1/TRBV3-2	TRBJ2-4	TRBD1	ASSQDTGQGQVKNIQY
once	TRBV3-1/TRBV3-2	TRBJ2-2	TRBD1	ASSRSGGPNTGELF
NA	TRBV24-1	TRBJ2-3	NA	ATSDLKPAGARTDTQY
NA	TRBV7-2	TRBJ1-2	NA	ASSLGVVRGYT
NA	TRBV10-1	TRBJ1-4	TRBD1	ASRDRGTNEKLF
NA	TRBV7-9	TRBJ1-2	NA	ASSPQGMNYGYT
NA	TRBV6-5	TRBJ1-5	TRBD1	ASSPDRGNQPQH
NA	TRBV27	TRBJ1-5	NA	ASSFRGSNQPQH
NA	TRBV6-5	TRBJ1-1	TRBD1	ASSPDRGLDEAF
NA	TRBV5-4	TRBJ2-5	TRBD2	ASSLAMTSGETQY